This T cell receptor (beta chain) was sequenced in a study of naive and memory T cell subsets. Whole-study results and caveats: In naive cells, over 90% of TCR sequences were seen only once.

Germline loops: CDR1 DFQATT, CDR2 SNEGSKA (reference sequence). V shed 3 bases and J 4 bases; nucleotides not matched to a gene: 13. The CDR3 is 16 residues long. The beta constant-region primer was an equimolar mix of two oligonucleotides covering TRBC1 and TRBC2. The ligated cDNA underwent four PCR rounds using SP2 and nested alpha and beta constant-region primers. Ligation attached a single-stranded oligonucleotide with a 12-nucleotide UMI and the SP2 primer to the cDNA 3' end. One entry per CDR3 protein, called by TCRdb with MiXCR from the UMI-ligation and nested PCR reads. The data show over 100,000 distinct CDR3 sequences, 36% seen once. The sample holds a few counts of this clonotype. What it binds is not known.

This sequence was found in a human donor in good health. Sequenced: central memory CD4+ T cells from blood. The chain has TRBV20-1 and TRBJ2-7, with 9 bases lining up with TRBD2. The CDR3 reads CSARAGAGGRQYEQYF. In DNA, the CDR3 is TGCAGTGCTAGGGCGGGAGCGGGAGGACGACAGTACGAGCAGTACTTC.